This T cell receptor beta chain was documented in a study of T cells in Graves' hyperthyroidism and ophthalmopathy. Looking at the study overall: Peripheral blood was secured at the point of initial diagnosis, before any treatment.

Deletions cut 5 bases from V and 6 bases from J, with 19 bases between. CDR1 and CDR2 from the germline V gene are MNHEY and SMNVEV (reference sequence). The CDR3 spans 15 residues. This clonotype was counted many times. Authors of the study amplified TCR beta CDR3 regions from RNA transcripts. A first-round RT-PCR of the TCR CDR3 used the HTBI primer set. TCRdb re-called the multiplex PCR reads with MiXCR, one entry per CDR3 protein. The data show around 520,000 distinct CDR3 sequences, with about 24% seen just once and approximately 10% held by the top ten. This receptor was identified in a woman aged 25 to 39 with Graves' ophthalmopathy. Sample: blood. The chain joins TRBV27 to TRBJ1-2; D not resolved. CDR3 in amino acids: CASSTSARVVDGYTF. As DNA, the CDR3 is TGTGCCAGCAGTACCAGCGCCCGGGTGGTGGATGGCTACACCTTC.